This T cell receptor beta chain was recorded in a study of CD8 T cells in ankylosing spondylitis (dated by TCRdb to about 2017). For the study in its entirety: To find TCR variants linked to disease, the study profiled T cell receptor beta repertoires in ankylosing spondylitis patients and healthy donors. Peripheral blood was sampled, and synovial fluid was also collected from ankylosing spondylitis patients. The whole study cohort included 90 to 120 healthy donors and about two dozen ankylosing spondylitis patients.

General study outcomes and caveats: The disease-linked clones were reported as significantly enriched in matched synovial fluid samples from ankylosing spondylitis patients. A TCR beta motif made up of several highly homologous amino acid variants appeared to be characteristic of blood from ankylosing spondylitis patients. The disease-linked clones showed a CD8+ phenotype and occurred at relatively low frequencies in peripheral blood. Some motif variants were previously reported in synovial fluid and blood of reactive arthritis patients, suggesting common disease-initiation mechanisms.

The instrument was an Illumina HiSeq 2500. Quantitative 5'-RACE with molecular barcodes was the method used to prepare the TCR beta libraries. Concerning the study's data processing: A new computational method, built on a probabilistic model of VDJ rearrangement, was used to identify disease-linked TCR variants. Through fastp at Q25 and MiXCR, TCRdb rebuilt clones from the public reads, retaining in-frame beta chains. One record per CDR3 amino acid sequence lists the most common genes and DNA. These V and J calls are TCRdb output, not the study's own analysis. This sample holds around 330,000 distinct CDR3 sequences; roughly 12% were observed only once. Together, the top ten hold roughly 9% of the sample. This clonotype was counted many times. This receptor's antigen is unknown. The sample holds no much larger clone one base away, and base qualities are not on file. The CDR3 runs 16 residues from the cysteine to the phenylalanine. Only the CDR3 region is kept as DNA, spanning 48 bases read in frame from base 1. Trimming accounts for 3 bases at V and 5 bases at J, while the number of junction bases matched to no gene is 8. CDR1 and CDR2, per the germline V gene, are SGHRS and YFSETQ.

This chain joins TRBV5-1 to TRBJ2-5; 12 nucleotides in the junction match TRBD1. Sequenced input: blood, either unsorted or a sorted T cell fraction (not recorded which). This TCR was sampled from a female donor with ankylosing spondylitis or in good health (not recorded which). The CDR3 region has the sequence CASSSTGTGGLETQYF. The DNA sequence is TGCGCCAGCAGCTCGACCGGGACAGGGGGCCTGGAGACCCAGTACTTC.